This TCR beta chain derives from a study of CD8 T cells in ankylosing spondylitis. Only a few counts were recorded for this clonotype. The antigen is not known. Regarding the study as a whole: Some of the motif variants had earlier been found in reactive arthritis patients' fluid and blood. There was a TCR beta motif, made of several highly homologous variants, that appeared characteristic of ankylosing spondylitis blood.

MiXCR, run by TCRdb on the 5' RACE reads, gives a single entry per CDR3 protein. This repertoire shows 750,000 to 850,000 distinct CDR3 sequences, over 9.5% found once; its top ten account for 0.51%. This CDR3 contains 14 residues. Germline V gene lookup returns CDR1 LGHNA and CDR2 YNFKEQ. Deletions cut 4 bases from V and 5 bases from J, with 14 bases between. The chain links TRBV4-2 to TRBJ2-5; D is unclear. The TCR originated in a male donor with ankylosing spondylitis. Sample: blood, either unsorted or a sorted T cell fraction (not recorded which). As DNA, the CDR3 is TGTGCCAGCAGCCCAAGCACGGGCGACGAGACCCAGTACTTC. Its protein is CASSPSTGDETQYF.